This T cell receptor beta chain was sequenced during a study of identical twins (dated by TCRdb to 2016 to 2017). Looking at the study overall: The study deep-sequenced TCR alpha and beta repertoires from monozygotic twins, unrelated adults of various ages and cord blood to test whether fetal clonotypes persist. To rule out contamination, replicate twin experiments were performed at different times with different library preparation protocols.

This clonotype has just a few counts. This clone's antigen is unknown. Qualities for individual bases were not recorded, and no much larger clone is one base off. Findings and caveats that apply to the study as a whole: Excess twin sharing in beta out-of-frame sequences was weaker because fewer shared sequences lowered the signal-to-noise ratio. Out-of-frame TCR alpha sharing in monozygotic twins was systematically underestimated by recombination models, whereas sharing between unrelated individuals was in agreement with the recombination models. Compared with coincidental sharing between unrelated individuals, out-of-frame TCR alpha sequences shared between twins showed an excess of sequences with low generation probability. Because the same donors could not be followed over many years, conclusions were based on cross-sectional statistical analysis. Zero-insertion analyses could be partly confounded by invariant T cells such as MAIT and iNKT, though diverse VJ usage argued against such confounding for most clonotypes. Abundant cord blood beta clonotypes had fewer insertions, young adult naive repertoires showed a similar but weaker trend, and memory repertoires showed no such trend.

Every donor in the study was a healthy Caucasian. The twin cohort consisted of three pairs of female monozygotic twins, all aged about 18 to 29 years. Positive isolation kits from Invitrogen were used to isolate the CD4+ and CD8+ T cell populations. In the germline V gene, CDR1 corresponds to SNHLY and CDR2 to FYNNEI. The CDR3 contains 12 residues, cysteine and phenylalanine counted. Only the CDR3 region is kept as DNA, spanning 36 bases read in frame from base 1. Relative to germline, V is 3 bases shorter and J is 10 bases shorter, with 7 bases between their ends. Preparation of the library involved 5' RACE. Reads for this sample came from an Illumina HiSeq 2000. Template switching added a universal primer binding site, and the final cDNA carried a unique molecular identifier that allowed TCR cDNA molecules to be counted accurately. Specific primers in the conserved constant-segment region were used to synthesize first-strand cDNA for the TCR alpha and beta chains. Each cDNA library was double barcoded, with a SMART-Mk sample barcode plus Illumina barcodes, to control for contamination. TruSeq adapter sequences and Illumina sample barcodes were added in two successive PCR steps. The Illumina HiSeq platform was used with custom primers to sequence TCR alpha and beta cDNA libraries. As for how the authors treated the data: MiGEC processed the raw reads to extract unique molecular identifiers, while MiXCR was used to determine the CDR3 positions. For each individual, recombination models were inferred using an EM algorithm with the repgenHMM and IGoR tools. The tcR package in R was used for shared clonotype analysis, with sharing normalized by the product of cloneset sizes. Out-of-frame nonproductive sequences were analyzed to study raw recombination free of thymic and clonal selection effects. The public sequencing data were trimmed at Q25 with fastp and processed into clonotypes with MiXCR by TCRdb, which kept only in-frame beta chains. A single entry per CDR3 protein holds the most common genes and DNA from its merged rows. TCRdb, rather than the study authors, made the V and J calls. The sample records just over 500,000 distinct CDR3 sequences, approximately 22% of which are singletons. In total, the top ten clones hold around 0.9% of the sample.

This sample was shared with a second study, whose subject was T cells expressing NK-cell markers. As described in the second report: Three sorted T-cell subsets (CD3+CD56+NKG2C+, CD3+CD56+NKG2C- and CD3+CD56-NKG2C+) from about 8 donors had their TCR beta-chain repertoires profiled. Among the eight sequenced donors, seven were HCMV-seropositive and one was HCMV-seronegative. To restrict sorting to alphabetaTCR-expressing T cells, an anti-gammadeltaTCR antibody was added in several experiments. In six donors, the dominant CD3+CD56+NKG2C+ clonotypes ranked among the top 10 CD8+ clonotypes, making up roughly 1.0-7.0% of CD8+ T cells. Those dominant clonotypes were again the most abundant among CD3+CD56-NKG2C+ cells in a handful of donors, at roughly 25-60.1%. Whether the expanded NKG2C-expressing T cell clones were specific for HCMV antigens was left unclear. The eight sequenced donors were randomly selected healthy volunteers, three men and five women. To determine HCMV serostatus, a commercial ELISA kit was used to detect HCMV-specific IgG in serum. Reads were demultiplexed and grouped by UMI with MIGEC, and clonotypes were assembled and quantified with MiTCR. Only TCR cDNA sequences supported by at least two reads were kept to exclude erroneous sequences. The tcR package was used for downstream repertoire analysis, and clonotypes were matched between fractions using CDR3 nucleotide sequence together with V segment. VDJmatch was used to annotate antigen specificity against VDJdb, with one amino acid substitution allowed in CDR3.

This sequence originates from a woman between 18 and 29 years old in good health. The sequence joins TRBV2 to TRBJ1-6; a tentative D match to TRBD1 spans 5 bases. The sequenced material came from CD4+ T cells sorted from blood. Here is the DNA: TGTGCCAGCAGTGAGGGGGGATCACCCCTCCACTTT. Translated, this gives CASSEGGSPLHF.